This TCR beta chain was captured in a study of cytomegalovirus exposure and HLA in healthy donors. PCR primers comprised 60 Vbeta and 13 Jbeta primers. Using immunoSEQ multiplex PCR, the repertoire was profiled, and TCRdb retains in-frame clones only, with some absent. Of more than 150,000 clones in the sample, approximately 84% were seen once. Trimming stripped 6 bases from V and 0 bases from J, with 16 bases between. The germline CDR1 and CDR2 sequences are SEHNR and FQNEAQ (reference sequence). CDR3 length: 16 amino acids. The chain uses TRBV7-9 and TRBJ2-3, with a weak D call TRBD2 (7 bases). Material: PBMCs. The receptor was derived from a woman aged 18-35 years in good health and CMV-seronegative. CDR3 sequence reads: CASRPAGAPSTDTQYF. CDR3 sequence (DNA): TGTGCCAGCAGGCCCGCGGGGGCGCCAAGCACAGATACGCAGTATTTT.